A single sample gave rise to the 23 T cell receptor beta chains below, sequenced in a study of T cells in Graves' hyperthyroidism and ophthalmopathy. Researchers amplified the TCR beta CDR3 regions from RNA transcripts. First-round RT-PCR targeting the TCR CDR3 was performed with the HTBI primer set. MiXCR, run by TCRdb on the multiplex PCR reads, gives a single entry per CDR3 protein. The data contain roughly 350,000 distinct CDR3 sequences, roughly an eighth of them singletons. Sequenced sample: blood. All receptors derive from a middle-aged woman with Graves' ophthalmopathy.

This clonotype was seen many times. J is TRBJ2-7 and V is TRBV5-1; 8 bases line up with TRBD1. Germline V lookup: CDR1 SGHRS, CDR2 YFSETQ. V was pared by 4 bases and J by 6 bases, with 6 bases of the junction left unmatched. This CDR3 is built from 13 residues. CDR3 loop: CASSPDRVGEQYF. CDR3 DNA: TGCGCCAGCAGCCCGGACAGGGTCGGCGAGCAGTACTTC.

The rearrangement links TRBV7-2 to TRBJ2-3; 8 bases agree with TRBD1. Germline CDR1 and CDR2: SGHTA and FQGNSA. V was clipped by 6 bases and J by 7 bases; unmatched bases: 9. The CDR3 covers 14 residues. Here the CDR3 reads CASRGTGLLNTQYF. Here the CDR3 DNA reads TGTGCCAGCAGAGGGACAGGCCTTCTTAATACGCAGTATTTT.

This clonotype was found many times. This chain links TRBV15 with TRBJ2-1; TRBD2 aligns across 8 bases. V trimming: 0 bases; J trimming: 9 bases; junction bases outside the gene matches: 10. CDR3 length: 16 residues. CDR1 is LNHNV, CDR2 YYDKDF, per germline (reference sequence). The CDR3 region has the DNA TGTGCCACCAGCAGAGAAACGGGGGCGGGGGGCAGTGAGCAGTTCTTC. Translation: CATSRETGAGGSEQFF.

In DNA form, the CDR3 reads TGTGCCAGCAGCCTCTCGGGGGCCCAGGCCCTCCACTTT. Residues: CASSLSGAQALHF. The chain has TRBV5-5 and TRBJ1-6, with D tentatively TRBD1 (6 bases). The germline CDR1 and CDR2 sequences are SGHKS and YYEKEE (reference sequence). V was cut by 4 bases and J by 14 bases, with 16 bases left in between. CDR3 length: 13 residues. The full variable domain, completed using reference TRBV5-5 and TRBJ1-6, is DAGVTQSPTHLIKTRGQQVTLRCSPISGHKSVSWYQQVLGQGPQFIFQYYEKEERGRGNFPDRFSARQFPNYSSELNVNALLLGDSALYLCASSLSGAQALHFGNGTRLTVT.

On this clonotype: The DNA is omitted, as the CDR3 cannot be located on it reliably, and the CDR3 follows TCRdb's listing. The rearrangement joins TRBV7-7 to TRBJ2-7. Germline V CDR1 and CDR2: SSHAT, FNYEAQ (reference sequence). The CDR3 numbers 13 amino acids, ends counted. CDR3 amino acids: CASSFGNGYEQYF.

The rearrangement joins TRBV3-1 to TRBJ1-5; D not certain. Germline V lookup: CDR1 LGHDT, CDR2 YNNKEL (reference sequence). V was shortened by 3 bases and J by 0 bases, with 6 bases between the two germline ends. The CDR3 covers 14 residues. CDR3 amino acids: CASSHRTSNQPQHF. The CDR3 DNA is TGTGCCAGCAGCCACCGGACTAGCAATCAGCCCCAGCATTTT. The whole variable domain, remainder taken from reference TRBV3-1 and TRBJ1-5, is DTAVSQTPKYLVTQMGNDKSIKCEQNLGHDTMYWYKQDSKKFLKIMFSYNNKELIINETVPNRFSPKSPDKAHLNLHINSLELGDSAVYFCASSHRTSNQPQHFGDGTRLSIL.

At least ten counts were recorded for this clonotype. V and J are TRBV27 and TRBJ2-1, with 10 bases fitting TRBD2. Germline V gene data show CDR1 as MNHEY and CDR2 as SMNVEV (reference sequence). After removal of 5 bases from V and 8 bases from J, the junction contained 18 bases not matched to a gene. CDR3 length: 18 amino acids. The CDR3 reads CASSAYRTSGGIRDEQFF. CDR3 bases: TGTGCCAGCAGTGCCTACCGGACTAGCGGAGGGATACGGGATGAGCAGTTCTTC.

The rearrangement links TRBV30 to TRBJ2-1; D possibly corresponds to TRBD1 (6 bases). The CDR3 has 13 amino acids. The germline gives CDR1 GTSNPN, CDR2 SVGIG (reference sequence). The CDR3 reads CAFGRGSYNEQFF. For the CDR3, the DNA is TGTGCGTTCGGCAGGGGTTCCTACAATGAGCAGTTCTTC.

This clonotype was recorded many times. The V call is TRBV6-1, the J call TRBJ2-7; TRBD2 is a possible D gene (7 bases). The CDR3 extends over 14 amino acids. Trimming cost V 5 bases and J 1 base, with 12 bases left between them. Germline CDR1 and CDR2: MNHNS and SASEGT. The CDR3 reads CASSYGGPSYEQYF. CDR3 bases: TGTGCCAGCAGTTACGGGGGGCCGTCCTACGAGCAGTACTTC.

The chain has TRBV5-1 and TRBJ2-2; TRBD1 might be the D (6 bases). Germline V gives CDR1 SGHRS, CDR2 YFSETQ. The CDR3 consists of 14 residues. V was shortened by 5 bases and J by 6 bases, with 14 bases between the two germline ends. CDR3 region: CASRPTGQAGELFF. Here the CDR3 DNA reads TGCGCCAGCAGGCCAACAGGGCAGGCCGGGGAGCTGTTTTTT.

This clonotype was counted a few times. The chain recombines TRBV10-2 with TRBJ2-5; 12 bases line up with TRBD2. The CDR3 covers 15 residues. CDR1 is WSHSY and CDR2 is SAAADI in the germline V gene. V shed 7 bases, J shed 4 bases, and the junction held 7 bases outside the gene matches. In nucleotides, the CDR3 is TGCGCCAGCAATGTTGCTAGCGGGAGGGGAGAGACCCAGTACTTC. It specifies CASNVASGRGETQYF.

This clonotype occurred many times. The genes are TRBV19 and TRBJ2-2; tentatively, D is TRBD1 or TRBD2 (5 bases each). Germline CDR1 is LNHDA and CDR2 is SQIVND (reference sequence). The length of the CDR3 is 14 residues. Deletions cut 7 bases from V and 5 bases from J, with 14 bases between. As DNA, the CDR3 is TGTGCCAGTACCTATTATGGGGGTACCGGGGAGCTGTTTTTT. This encodes CASTYYGGTGELFF.

The V call is TRBV7-6, the J call TRBJ2-2, with TRBD2 matching 11 bases. Germline loops: CDR1 SGHVS, CDR2 FNYEAQ. The CDR3 is 18 amino acids. J lost 0 bases, V lost 5 bases, and 8 bases had no gene match. The CDR3 DNA sequence: TGTGCCAGCAGCCTCATAGCGGGGGGGGTTTCGAACACCGGGGAGCTGTTTTTT. Protein product: CASSLIAGGVSNTGELFF.

A single count supports this clonotype. V is TRBV5-1 and J is TRBJ2-7; the D gene is possibly TRBD2 (5 bases). Per germline, CDR1 SGHRS and CDR2 YFSETQ. Trimming stripped 6 bases from V and 0 bases from J, with 10 bases between. The CDR3 extends over 13 amino acids. The CDR3 DNA reads TGCGCCAGCACCCTAGCTCCCTCCTACGAGCAGTACTTC. Its protein is CASTLAPSYEQYF.

The V and J genes are TRBV5-5 and TRBJ2-5, with D tentatively TRBD1 (6 bases). The V end was cut by 2 bases, the J end by 5 bases, with 22 bases between. The CDR3 length is 17 residues. The germline gives CDR1 SGHKS, CDR2 YYEKEE (reference sequence). The CDR3 is CASSFIPGTPRGETQYF. The CDR3 DNA sequence: TGTGCCAGCAGCTTTATCCCCGGGACCCCAAGGGGGGAGACCCAGTACTTC.

The chain combines TRBV11-2 with TRBJ2-1, with D hard to call. CDR3 length: 12 residues. V gave up 2 bases and J gave up 3 bases, with 2 bases separating them. Germline V lookup: CDR1 SGHAT, CDR2 FQNNGV. The CDR3 region has the DNA TGTGCCAGCAGCTTACTCTACAATGAGCAGTTCTTC. The encoded protein is CASSLLYNEQFF.

This clonotype showed up many times. This chain uses TRBV11-2 with TRBJ2-1; either TRBD1 or TRBD2 may fit D (7 bases each). Germline V lookup: CDR1 SGHAT, CDR2 FQNNGV. Trimming removed 4 bases from V and 9 bases from J, with 22 bases in between. CDR3 length: 16 amino acids. The CDR3 here is CASSYKGTAGTSEQFF. The CDR3 nucleotides are TGTGCCAGCAGCTATAAGGGGACAGCGGGAACCAGTGAGCAGTTCTTC.

The chain recombines TRBV6-1 with TRBJ2-3, with TRBD1 matching over 7 bases. The V gene end was trimmed by 4 bases and the J gene end by 5 bases; junction bases not matched to a gene: 6. The germline CDR1 and CDR2 sequences are MNHNS and SASEGT. The CDR3 contains 14 residues. CDR3 region: CASSVGTAGDTQYF. CDR3 nucleotide sequence: TGTGCCAGCAGTGTGGGGACAGCCGGAGATACGCAGTATTTT.

This clonotype appeared a few times. Germline is not matched at one junction end, which may reflect a read error. The V and J genes are TRBV2 and TRBJ2-7; either TRBD1 or TRBD2 may supply D (5 bases each). Germline V gene lookup returns CDR1 SNHLY and CDR2 FYNNEI. The CDR3 sequence is 13 residues long. CDR3 DNA: TGTGCCAGCAGGGAAGGGACCCTCTACGAGCAGTACTTC. This sequence encodes CASREGTLYEQYF.

In this sample, this clonotype turned up many times. V is TRBV20-1 and J is TRBJ2-5, with D possibly being TRBD1 (6 bases). The V end was cut by 0 bases, the J end by 5 bases, with 10 bases between. CDR3 length equals 13 residues. Germline-derived CDR1 and CDR2 are DFQATT and SNEGSKA (reference sequence). This CDR3 reads CSAREGARETQYF. The CDR3 bases are TGCAGTGCTAGAGAGGGGGCGCGTGAGACCCAGTACTTC.

This clonotype was detected ten times or more. The genes are TRBV20-1 and TRBJ1-2, with D tentatively TRBD1 (6 bases). CDR3 length: 14 amino acids. Trimming left V 5 bases short and J 6 bases short, with 19 bases between. Germline V gene data show CDR1 as DFQATT and CDR2 as SNEGSKA (reference sequence). CDR3 in DNA: TGCAGTGCTGACGTACTACAGGGAGGAAATGGCTACACCTTC. This gives the protein CSADVLQGGNGYTF.

This clonotype was observed a handful of times. This chain links TRBV5-1 with TRBJ2-2; 9 nucleotides match TRBD1. The germline V gene encodes CDR1 SGHRS and CDR2 YFSETQ. The CDR3 is 14 amino acids. The CDR3 is CATKEQGASGELFF. CDR3 DNA sequence: TGCGCAACCAAGGAACAGGGGGCTTCCGGGGAGCTGTTTTTT. The full variable domain, with the rest looked up from reference TRBV5-1 and TRBJ2-2, is KAGVTQTPRYLIKTRGQQVTLSCSPISGHRSVSWYQQTPGQGLQFLFEYFSETQRNKGNFPGRFSGRQFSNSRSEMNVSTLELGDSALYLCATKEQGASGELFFGEGSRLTVL.

This clonotype was recorded at least ten times. The CDR3 is CASSLDLPPLHF. CDR3 sequence (DNA): TGTGCCAGCAGCTTAGATTTGCCACCCCTCCACTTT. V gene TRBV7-9 combines with J gene TRBJ1-6; D gene ambiguous. This CDR3 region has 12 residues. From germline, CDR1 is SEHNR and CDR2 FQNEAQ (reference sequence). V was pared by 1 base and J by 11 bases, with 6 bases between.